This T cell receptor (beta chain) was retrieved from a study of identical twins. General study findings and limits: Out-of-frame alpha sequences shared by twins showed excess low generation probability. With abundant cord blood beta clonotypes, insertions were fewer; memory repertoires showed no such pattern. The study based its conclusions on cross-sectional statistical analysis and did not follow the same donors.

V was clipped by 3 bases and J by 2 bases, with 12 bases between them. This CDR3 comprises 14 residues. CDR1 is SGHRS, CDR2 YFSETQ, per germline. TCRdb redid the calling of the 5' RACE reads with MiXCR, one entry per CDR3 protein. The sample shows 250,000 to 300,000 distinct CDR3 sequences, 7.5% to 9.5% of them seen only once. This clonotype has a handful of counts. Its antigen is currently unknown. This sample was shared with a second study, whose subject was yellow fever vaccine responses in identical twins. That report notes: On the reported evidence, twins' vaccine T cell responses seemed partly convergent and partly personalized.

The chain recombines TRBV5-1 with TRBJ2-7; tentative D call: TRBD2 (6 bases). The source material was CD8+ T cells sorted from blood. The sequence derives from a woman aged 18-29 years in good health. The CDR3 sequence: CASSWRGITYEQYF. Written as DNA, the CDR3 is TGCGCCAGCAGCTGGCGGGGCATAACCTACGAGCAGTACTTC.